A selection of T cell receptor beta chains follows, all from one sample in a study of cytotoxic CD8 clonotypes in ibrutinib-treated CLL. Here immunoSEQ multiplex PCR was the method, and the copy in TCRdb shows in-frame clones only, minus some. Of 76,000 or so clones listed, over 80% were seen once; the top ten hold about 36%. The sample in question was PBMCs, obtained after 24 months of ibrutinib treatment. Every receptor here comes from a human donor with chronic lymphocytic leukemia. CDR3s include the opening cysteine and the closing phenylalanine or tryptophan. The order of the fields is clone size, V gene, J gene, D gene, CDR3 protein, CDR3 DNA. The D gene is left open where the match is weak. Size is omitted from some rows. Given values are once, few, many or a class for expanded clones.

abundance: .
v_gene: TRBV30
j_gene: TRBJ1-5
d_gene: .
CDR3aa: CAWAEGGGSQPQHF
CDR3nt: TGTGCCTGGGCCGAAGGGGGGGGTAGTCAGCCCCAGCATTTT

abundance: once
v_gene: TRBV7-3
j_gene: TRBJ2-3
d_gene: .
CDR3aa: CASSLGGQPSTDTQYF
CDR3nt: TGTGCCAGCAGCTTAGGAGGCCAGCCTAGCACAGATACGCAGTATTTT

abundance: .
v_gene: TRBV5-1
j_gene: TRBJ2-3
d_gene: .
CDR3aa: CASSPRHADTQYF
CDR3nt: TGCGCCAGCAGTCCGAGACACGCAGATACGCAGTATTTT

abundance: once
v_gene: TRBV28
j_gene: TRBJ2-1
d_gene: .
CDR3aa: CASSLLGQDSYNEQFF
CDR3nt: TGTGCCAGCAGTTTATTGGGGCAGGATAGTTACAATGAGCAGTTCTTC

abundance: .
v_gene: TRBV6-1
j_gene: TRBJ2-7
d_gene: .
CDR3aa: CASGFYEQYF
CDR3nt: TGTGCGTCAGGCTTCTACGAGCAGTACTTC

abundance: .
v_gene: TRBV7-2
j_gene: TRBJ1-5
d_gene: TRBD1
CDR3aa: CASSLETGVYQPQHF
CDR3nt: TGTGCCAGCAGCTTAGAGACAGGGGTATATCAGCCCCAGCATTTT

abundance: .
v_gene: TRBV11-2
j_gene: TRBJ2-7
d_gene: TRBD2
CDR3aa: CASSDQGLAGLTSYEQYF
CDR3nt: TGTGCCAGCAGCGATCAGGGACTAGCGGGATTAACCTCCTACGAGCAGTACTTC

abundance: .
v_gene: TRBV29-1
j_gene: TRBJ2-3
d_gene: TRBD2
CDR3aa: CSPILAGVLTDTQYF
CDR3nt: TGCAGCCCCATCCTAGCGGGAGTACTCACAGATACGCAGTATTTT

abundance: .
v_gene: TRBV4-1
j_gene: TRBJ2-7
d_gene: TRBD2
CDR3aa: CASSYTAGGDYEQYF
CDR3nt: TGCGCCAGCAGCTACACAGCGGGAGGGGATTACGAGCAGTACTTC

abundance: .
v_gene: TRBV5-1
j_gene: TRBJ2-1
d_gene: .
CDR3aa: CASSPRSGSYNEQFF
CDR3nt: TGCGCCAGCAGCCCGCGGTCGGGCTCCTACAATGAGCAGTTCTTC

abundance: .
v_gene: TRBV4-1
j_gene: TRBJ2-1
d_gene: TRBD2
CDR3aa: CASSQRVLAGGRNEQFF
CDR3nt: TGCGCCAGCAGCCAGAGGGTACTAGCGGGAGGAAGGAATGAGCAGTTCTTC

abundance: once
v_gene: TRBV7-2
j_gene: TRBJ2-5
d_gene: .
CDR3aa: CASSRQVGGQETQYF
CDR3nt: TGTGCCAGCAGCAGACAGGTCGGGGGTCAAGAGACCCAGTACTTC

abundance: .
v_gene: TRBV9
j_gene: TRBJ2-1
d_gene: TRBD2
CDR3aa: CASSVGSGSGDEQFF
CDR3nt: TGTGCCAGCAGCGTAGGGAGCGGGAGCGGCGATGAGCAGTTCTTC

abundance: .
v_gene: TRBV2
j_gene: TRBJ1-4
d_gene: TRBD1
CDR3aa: CASSEEQGAEKLFF
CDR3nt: TGTGCCAGCAGTGAGGAACAGGGGGCTGAAAAACTGTTTTTT

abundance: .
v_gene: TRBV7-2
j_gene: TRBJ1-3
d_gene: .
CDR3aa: CASSLAPAGVLWGNTIYF
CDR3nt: TGTGCCAGCAGCTTAGCGCCGGCGGGGGTTTTGTGGGGAAACACCATATATTTT

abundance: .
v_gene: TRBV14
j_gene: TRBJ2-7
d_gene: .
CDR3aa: CASSQQGEQYF
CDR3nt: TGTGCCAGCAGCCAACAGGGCGAGCAGTACTTC

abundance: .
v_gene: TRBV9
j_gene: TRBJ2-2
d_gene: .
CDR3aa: CASSSTPPGWFNTGELFF
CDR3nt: TGTGCCAGCAGCTCTACCCCCCCAGGGTGGTTCAACACCGGGGAGCTGTTTTTT

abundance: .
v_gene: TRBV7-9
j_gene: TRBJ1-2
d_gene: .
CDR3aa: CASSLVIDSVYGYTF
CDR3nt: TGTGCCAGCAGCCTAGTGATAGATTCGGTCTATGGCTACACCTTC

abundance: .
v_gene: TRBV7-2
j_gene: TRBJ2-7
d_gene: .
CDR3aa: CASSLRARGLSSYEQYF
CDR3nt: TGTGCCAGCAGCTTAAGGGCGCGGGGGCTGAGCTCCTACGAGCAGTACTTC

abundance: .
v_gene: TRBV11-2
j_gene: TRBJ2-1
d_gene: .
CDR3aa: CASSQDIRNEQFF
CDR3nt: TGTGCCAGCAGCCAGGATATTAGAAATGAGCAGTTCTTC

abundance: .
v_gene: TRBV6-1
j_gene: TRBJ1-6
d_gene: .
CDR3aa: CASSENTGTLSSYNSPLHF
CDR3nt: TGTGCCAGCAGTGAAAATACAGGGACTCTTAGCTCCTATAATTCACCCCTCCACTTT

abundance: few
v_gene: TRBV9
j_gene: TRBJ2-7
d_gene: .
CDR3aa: CASSASPSSAPAF
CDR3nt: TGTGCCAGCAGCGCCTCCCCCTCGTCGGCACCCGCCTTC

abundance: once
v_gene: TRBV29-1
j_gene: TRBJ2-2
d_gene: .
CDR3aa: CSVGGASRNTGELFF
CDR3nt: TGCAGCGTGGGTGGGGCTAGCCGGAACACCGGGGAGCTGTTTTTT

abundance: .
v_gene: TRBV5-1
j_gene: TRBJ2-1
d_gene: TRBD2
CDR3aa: CASSGGLAGGDEQFF
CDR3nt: TGCGCCAGCAGCGGGGGACTAGCGGGAGGGGATGAGCAGTTCTTC

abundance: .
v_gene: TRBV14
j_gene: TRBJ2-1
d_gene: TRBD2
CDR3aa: CASSPPGLAGGTGEQFF
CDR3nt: TGTGCCAGCAGCCCACCGGGACTAGCGGGAGGCACTGGTGAGCAGTTCTTC

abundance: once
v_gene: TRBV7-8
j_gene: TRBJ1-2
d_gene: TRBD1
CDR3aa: CASSFNRQGGGYTF
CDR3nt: TGTGCCAGCAGCTTCAACCGACAGGGCGGCGGCTACACCTTC

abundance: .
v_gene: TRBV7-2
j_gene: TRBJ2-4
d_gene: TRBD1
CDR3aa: CASSLGQGVVRFKNIQYF
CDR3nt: TGTGCCAGCAGCTTAGGACAGGGCGTCGTTAGATTCAAAAACATTCAGTACTTC

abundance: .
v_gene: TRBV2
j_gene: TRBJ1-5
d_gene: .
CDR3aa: CASSNQGSSNQPQHF
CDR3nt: TGTGCCAGCAGTAACCAGGGTAGCAGCAATCAGCCCCAGCATTTT

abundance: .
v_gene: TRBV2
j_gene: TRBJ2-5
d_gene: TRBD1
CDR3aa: CASRPTGAGETQYF
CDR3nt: TGTGCCAGCAGGCCGACAGGGGCGGGCGAGACCCAGTACTTC

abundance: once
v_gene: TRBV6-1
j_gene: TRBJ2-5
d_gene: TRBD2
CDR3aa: CASSPQRLARETQYF
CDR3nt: TGTGCCAGCAGTCCCCAACGACTAGCCCGGGAGACCCAGTACTTC

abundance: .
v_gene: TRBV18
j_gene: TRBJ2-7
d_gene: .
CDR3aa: CASSTQGSWILAYEQYF
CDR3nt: TGTGCCAGCTCAACGCAGGGTAGCTGGATCCTGGCCTACGAGCAGTACTTC

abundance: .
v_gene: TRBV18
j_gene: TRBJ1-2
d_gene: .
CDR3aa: CASSPTPSGLDGYTF
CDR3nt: TGTGCCAGCTCACCAACTCCCTCTGGACTGGATGGCTACACCTTC

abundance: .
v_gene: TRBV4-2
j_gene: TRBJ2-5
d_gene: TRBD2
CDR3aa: CASSQTGTSGQETQYF
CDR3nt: TGTGCCAGCAGCCAAACCGGGACTAGCGGGCAAGAGACCCAGTACTTC

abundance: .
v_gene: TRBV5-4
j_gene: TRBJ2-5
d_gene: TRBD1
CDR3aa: CASSPGGPGTQYF
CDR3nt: TGTGCCAGCAGCCCAGGGGGCCCGGGGACCCAGTACTTC

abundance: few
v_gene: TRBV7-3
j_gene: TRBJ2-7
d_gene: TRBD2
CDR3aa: CASSRSGTRYEQYF
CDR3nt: TGTGCCAGCAGCCGTAGCGGGACACGCTACGAGCAGTACTTC

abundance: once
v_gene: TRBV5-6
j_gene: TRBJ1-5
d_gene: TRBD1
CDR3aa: CASSLQGGWEPQHF
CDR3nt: TGTGCCAGCAGCCTTCAGGGGGGTTGGGAGCCCCAGCATTTT

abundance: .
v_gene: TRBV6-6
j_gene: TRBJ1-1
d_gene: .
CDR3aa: CASTAEAFF
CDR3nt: TGTGCCAGCACCGCCGAAGCTTTCTTT

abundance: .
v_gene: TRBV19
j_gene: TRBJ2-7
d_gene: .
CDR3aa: CASSIDSPGTASSYEQYF
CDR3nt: TGTGCCAGTAGTATAGATTCGCCCGGGACCGCAAGCTCCTACGAGCAGTACTTC

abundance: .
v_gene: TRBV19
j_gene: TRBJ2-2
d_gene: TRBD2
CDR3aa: CASSPGLANTGELFF
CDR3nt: TGTGCCAGTAGCCCCGGACTAGCGAACACCGGGGAGCTGTTTTTT

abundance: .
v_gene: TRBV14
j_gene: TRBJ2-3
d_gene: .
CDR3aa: CASSQNPGSSTDTQYF
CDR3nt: TGTGCCAGCAGCCAAAACCCGGGCAGTTCGACAGATACGCAGTATTTT

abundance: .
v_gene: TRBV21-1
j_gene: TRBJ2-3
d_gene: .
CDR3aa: CASSGFSQYF
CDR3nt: TGTGCCAGCAGCGGCTTTTCGCAGTATTTT

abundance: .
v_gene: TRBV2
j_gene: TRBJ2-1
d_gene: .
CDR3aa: CASRKLVDEQFF
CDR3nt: TGTGCCAGCAGGAAACTAGTGGATGAGCAGTTCTTC

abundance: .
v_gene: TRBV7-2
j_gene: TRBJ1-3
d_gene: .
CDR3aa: CASSLDVGLIGNTIYF
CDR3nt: TGTGCCAGCAGCTTAGATGTGGGCCTGATTGGAAACACCATATATTTT

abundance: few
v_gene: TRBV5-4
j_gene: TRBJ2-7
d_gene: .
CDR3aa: CASSFGVSGSSYEQYF
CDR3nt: TGTGCCAGCAGCTTCGGGGTCTCAGGAAGCTCCTACGAGCAGTACTTC

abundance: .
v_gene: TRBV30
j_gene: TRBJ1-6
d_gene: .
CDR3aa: CAWSDRGGPPLHF
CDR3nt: TGTGCCTGGTCTGACCGGGGGGGCCCACCCCTCCACTTT

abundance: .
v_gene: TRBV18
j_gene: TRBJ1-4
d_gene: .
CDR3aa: CASSPAPDEKLFF
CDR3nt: TGTGCCAGCTCACCCGCGCCCGATGAAAAACTGTTTTTT

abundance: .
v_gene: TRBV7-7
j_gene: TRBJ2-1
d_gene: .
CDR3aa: CASSLRVEGEQFF
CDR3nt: TGTGCCAGCAGCTTACGGGTAGAAGGTGAGCAGTTCTTC

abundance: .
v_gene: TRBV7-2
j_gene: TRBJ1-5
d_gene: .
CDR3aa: CASSLDVGNQPQHF
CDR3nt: TGTGCCAGCAGCTTAGACGTTGGCAATCAGCCCCAGCATTTT

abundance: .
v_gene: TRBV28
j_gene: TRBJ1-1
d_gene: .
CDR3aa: CASIGPGTTLEAFF
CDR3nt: TGTGCCAGCATAGGCCCAGGGACTACCCTTGAAGCTTTCTTT

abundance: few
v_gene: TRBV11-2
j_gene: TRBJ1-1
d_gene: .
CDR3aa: CASSLRGTEAFF
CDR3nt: TGTGCCAGCAGCTTAAGGGGCACTGAAGCTTTCTTT

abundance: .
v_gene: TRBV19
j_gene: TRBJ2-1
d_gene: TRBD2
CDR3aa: CASSIKTTSGSGEQFF
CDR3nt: TGTGCCAGTAGTATAAAGACGACTAGCGGGAGCGGTGAGCAGTTCTTC

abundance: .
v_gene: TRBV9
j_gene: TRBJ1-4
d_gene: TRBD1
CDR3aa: CASSPREGAFTTNEKLFF
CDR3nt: TGTGCCAGCAGCCCCAGGGAGGGGGCGTTTACAACTAATGAAAAACTGTTTTTT

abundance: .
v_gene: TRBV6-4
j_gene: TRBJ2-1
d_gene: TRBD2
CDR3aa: CASNEKVFAGVDNEQFF
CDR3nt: TGTGCCAGCAATGAAAAGGTCTTTGCGGGAGTAGACAATGAGCAGTTCTTC

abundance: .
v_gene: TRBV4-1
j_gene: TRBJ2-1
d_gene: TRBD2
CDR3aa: CASSSGLAGGLDNEQFF
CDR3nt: TGCGCCAGCAGCTCGGGACTAGCGGGAGGGCTCGACAATGAGCAGTTCTTC

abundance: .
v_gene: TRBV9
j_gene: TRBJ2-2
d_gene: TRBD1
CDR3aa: CASSALGTARVTGELFF
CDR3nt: TGTGCCAGCAGCGCGCTAGGGACAGCAAGGGTCACCGGGGAGCTGTTTTTT

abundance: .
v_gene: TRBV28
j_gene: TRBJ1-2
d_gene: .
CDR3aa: CASYSNNGYTF
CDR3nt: TGTGCCAGCTATAGCAACAATGGCTACACCTTC